The present entry profiles one TCR beta chain with its context. Antigen unknown. The CDR3 runs 12 residues. The germline gives CDR1 SQVTM, CDR2 ANQGSEA. The V gene end was trimmed by 6 bases and the J gene end by 8 bases; junction bases not matched to a gene: 4. 5'RACE, which relied on constant-segment primers, yielded TCR alpha and TCR beta cDNA libraries carrying sample barcodes and UMIs. TCRdb itself ran the 5' RACE reads through MiXCR, one entry per CDR3 protein. The sample includes 200,000 to 300,000 distinct CDR3 sequences, over 15% of them seen just once. This sample is part of a study of T-cell memory formation after mild COVID-19. The study, taken as a whole, reports: Clones that shrank (day 15 to 85) were balanced CD4/CD8, whereas later expanders leaned CD4+. There were some responding clones in pre-infection memory, which suggested that cross-reactive memory had joined.

Sequenced: PBMCs or a T cell subset sorted from them (not recorded which). The gene calls are TRBV29-1 and TRBJ2-1, with TRBD2 matching over 10 bases. This receptor was taken from a man younger than 30 who had mild COVID-19 (a few samples of this study predate the infection). Cell type and time point are not known. The CDR3 DNA reads TGCAGCGTCTCTAGCGGGGGCTATGAGCAGTTCTTC. Amino acid sequence: CSVSSGGYEQFF.